The TCR beta chain described here comes from a study of T cell responses to AZD1222 COVID-19 vaccine. Libraries were prepared by immunoSEQ multiplex PCR; TCRdb keeps only in-frame clonotypes and omits some of them. The sample carries 65,000 to 90,000 clones, nearly 90% recorded once. CDR3 length: 15 amino acids. The germline gives CDR1 LNHDA, CDR2 SQIVND (reference sequence). Trimming removed 3 bases at V and 5 bases at J, with 17 bases between. The TCR comes from an adult who received the AZD1222 COVID-19 vaccine. Source: peripheral blood, taken 28 days after the second AZD1222 dose. The chain links TRBV19 to TRBJ2-7, with TRBD2 as a possible D gene (6 bases). CDR3 in DNA: TGTGCCAGTAGTATTTGGGGAGGTCGGCAGAACGAGCAGTACTTC. It is translated as CASSIWGGRQNEQYF.